What follows describes a single T cell receptor (beta chain). Germline trimming cut 7 bases from V and 7 bases from J; bases unmatched to any gene: 6. The CDR3 length is 12 residues. CDR1 is MNHNY and CDR2 is SVGAGI in the germline V gene (reference sequence). The data were taken from a study of cytomegalovirus exposure and HLA in healthy donors. PCR amplification relied on 60 Vbeta primers (plus 13 Jbeta primers). This table comes from immunoSEQ multiplex PCR, and its TCRdb copy is limited to in-frame clones, with some not included. The sample contains approximately 100,000 clones, 80% of which appear only once.

This clonotype originated in a man between 18 and 29 years old in good health and CMV-seronegative. The sample was PBMCs. The V and J genes are TRBV6-6 and TRBJ1-2, with 7 bases that match TRBD1. This CDR3 is CASTTGSLGYTF. For the CDR3, the DNA is TGTGCCAGCACGACAGGGAGTCTTGGCTACACCTTC.